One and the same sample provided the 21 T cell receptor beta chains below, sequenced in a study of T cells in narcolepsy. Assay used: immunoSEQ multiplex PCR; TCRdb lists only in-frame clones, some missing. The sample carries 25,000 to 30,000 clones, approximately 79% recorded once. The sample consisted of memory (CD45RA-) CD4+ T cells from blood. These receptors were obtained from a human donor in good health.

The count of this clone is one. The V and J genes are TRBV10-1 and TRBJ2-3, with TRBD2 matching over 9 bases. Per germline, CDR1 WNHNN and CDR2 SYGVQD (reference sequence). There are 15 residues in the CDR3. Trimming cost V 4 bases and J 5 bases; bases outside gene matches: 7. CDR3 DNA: TGCGCCAGCAGTGTAGCGGGAGCCCTAAAAGATACGCAGTATTTT. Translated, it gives CASSVAGALKDTQYF.

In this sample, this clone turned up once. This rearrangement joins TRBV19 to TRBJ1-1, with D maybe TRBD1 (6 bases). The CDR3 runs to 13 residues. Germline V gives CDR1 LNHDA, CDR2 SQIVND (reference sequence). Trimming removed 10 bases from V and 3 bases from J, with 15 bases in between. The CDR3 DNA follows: TGTGCCACCCACAGGGCGGGTTACACTGAAGCTTTCTTT. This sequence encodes CATHRAGYTEAFF.

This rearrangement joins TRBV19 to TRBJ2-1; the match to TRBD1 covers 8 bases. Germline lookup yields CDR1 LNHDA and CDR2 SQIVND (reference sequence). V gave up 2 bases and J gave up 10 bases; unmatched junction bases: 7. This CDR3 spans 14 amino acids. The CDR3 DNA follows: TGTGCCAGTAGTATAACCAGGGGGCGATACGAGCAGTTCTTC. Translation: CASSITRGRYEQFF.

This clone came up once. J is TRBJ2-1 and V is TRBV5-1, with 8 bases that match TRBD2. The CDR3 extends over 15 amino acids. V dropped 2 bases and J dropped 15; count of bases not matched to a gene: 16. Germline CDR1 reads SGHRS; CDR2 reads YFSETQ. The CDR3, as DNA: TGCGCCAGCAGCTTCCGTGCTATGTCGGGAGGGCCTTGGTTCTTC. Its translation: CASSFRAMSGGPWFF. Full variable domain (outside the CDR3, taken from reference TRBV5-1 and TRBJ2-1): KAGVTQTPRYLIKTRGQQVTLSCSPISGHRSVSWYQQTPGQGLQFLFEYFSETQRNKGNFPGRFSGRQFSNSRSEMNVSTLELGDSALYLCASSFRAMSGGPWFFGPGTRLTVL.

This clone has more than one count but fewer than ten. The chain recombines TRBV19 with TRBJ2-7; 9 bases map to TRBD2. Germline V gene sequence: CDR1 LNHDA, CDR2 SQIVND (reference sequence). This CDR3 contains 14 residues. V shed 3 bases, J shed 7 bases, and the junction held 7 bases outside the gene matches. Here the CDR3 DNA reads TGTGCCAGTAGTATGGGCGGGAGGGCCATGGAGCAGTACTTC. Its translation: CASSMGGRAMEQYF.

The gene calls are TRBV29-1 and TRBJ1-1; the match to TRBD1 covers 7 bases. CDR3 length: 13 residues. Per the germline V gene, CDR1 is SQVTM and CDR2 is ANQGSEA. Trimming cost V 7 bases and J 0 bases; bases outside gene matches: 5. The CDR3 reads CSAQDRMNTEAFF. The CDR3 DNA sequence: TGCAGCGCCCAGGACAGGATGAACACTGAAGCTTTCTTT.

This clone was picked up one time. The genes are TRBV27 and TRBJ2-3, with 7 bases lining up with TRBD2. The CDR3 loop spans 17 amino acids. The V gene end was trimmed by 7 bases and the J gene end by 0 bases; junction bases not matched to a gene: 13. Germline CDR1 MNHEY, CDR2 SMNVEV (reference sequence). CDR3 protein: CASKSRGGRPSTDTQYF. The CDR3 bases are TGTGCCAGCAAGTCTAGGGGAGGGCGGCCGAGCACAGATACGCAGTATTTT.

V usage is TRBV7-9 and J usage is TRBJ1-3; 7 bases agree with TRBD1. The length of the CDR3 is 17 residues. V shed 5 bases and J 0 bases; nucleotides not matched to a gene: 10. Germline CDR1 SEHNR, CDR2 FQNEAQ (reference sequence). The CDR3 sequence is CASSALGHRGSGNTIYF. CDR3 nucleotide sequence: TGTGCCAGCAGCGCCTTGGGACACAGGGGCTCTGGAAACACCATATATTTT.

CDR3 sequence (DNA): TGTGCCAGCAGAGCCAATTCAGAGACCCAGTACTTC. This sequence encodes CASRANSETQYF. The chain is built from TRBV2 and TRBJ2-5; no clear D gene. The length of the CDR3 is 12 residues. Trimming pared 6 bases from V and 4 bases from J, leaving 9 bases between. Germline CDR1 SNHLY, CDR2 FYNNEI.

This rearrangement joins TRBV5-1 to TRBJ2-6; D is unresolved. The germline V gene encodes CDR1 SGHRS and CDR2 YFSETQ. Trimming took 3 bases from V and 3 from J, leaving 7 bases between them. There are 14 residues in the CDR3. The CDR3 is CASSWGYGANVLTF. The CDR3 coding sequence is TGCGCCAGCAGCTGGGGATATGGGGCCAACGTCCTGACTTTC.

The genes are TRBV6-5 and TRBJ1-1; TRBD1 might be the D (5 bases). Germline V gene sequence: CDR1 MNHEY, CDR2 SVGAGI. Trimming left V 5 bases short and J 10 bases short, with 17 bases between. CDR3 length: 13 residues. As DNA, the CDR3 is TGTGCCAGCAGTGACCCGCCGAAGAGGGGAGCTTTCTTT. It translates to CASSDPPKRGAFF.

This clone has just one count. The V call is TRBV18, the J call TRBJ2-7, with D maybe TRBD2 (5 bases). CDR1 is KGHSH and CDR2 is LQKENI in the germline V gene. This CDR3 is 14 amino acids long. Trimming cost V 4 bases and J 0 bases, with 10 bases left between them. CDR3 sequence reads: CASSLGLDSYEQYF. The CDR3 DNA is TGTGCCAGCTCACTCGGACTGGACTCCTACGAGCAGTACTTC.

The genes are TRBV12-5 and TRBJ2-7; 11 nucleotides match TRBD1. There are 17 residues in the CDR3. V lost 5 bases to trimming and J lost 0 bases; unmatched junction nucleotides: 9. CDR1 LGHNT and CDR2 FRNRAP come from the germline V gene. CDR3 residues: CASGNTGTGGSSYEQYF. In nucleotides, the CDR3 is TGTGCTAGTGGTAATACCGGGACAGGGGGTAGCTCCTACGAGCAGTACTTC.

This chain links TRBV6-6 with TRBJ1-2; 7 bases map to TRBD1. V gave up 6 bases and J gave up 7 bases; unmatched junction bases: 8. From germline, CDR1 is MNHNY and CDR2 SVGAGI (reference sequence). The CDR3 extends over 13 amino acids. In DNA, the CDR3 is TGTGCCAGCAGCCCGCAGGGGGGATCTGGCTACACCTTC. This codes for CASSPQGGSGYTF.

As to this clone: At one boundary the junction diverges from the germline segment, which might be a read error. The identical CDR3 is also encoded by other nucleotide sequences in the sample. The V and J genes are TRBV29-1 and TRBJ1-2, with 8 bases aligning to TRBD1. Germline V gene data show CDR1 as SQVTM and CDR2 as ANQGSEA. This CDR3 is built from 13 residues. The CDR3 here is CSVGDRGTWGYTF. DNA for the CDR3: TGCAGCGTTGGAGACAGGGGAACGTGGGGCTACACCTTT.

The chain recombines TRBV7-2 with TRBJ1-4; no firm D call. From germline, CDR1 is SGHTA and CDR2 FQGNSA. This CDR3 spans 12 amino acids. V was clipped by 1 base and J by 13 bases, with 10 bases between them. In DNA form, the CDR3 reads TGTGCCAGCAGCTTAGAGGCCGGGAGACTGTTTTTT. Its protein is CASSLEAGRLFF.

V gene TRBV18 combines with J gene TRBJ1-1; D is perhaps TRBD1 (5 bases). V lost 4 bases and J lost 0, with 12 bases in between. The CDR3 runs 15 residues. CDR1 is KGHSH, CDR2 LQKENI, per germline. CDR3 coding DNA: TGTGCCAGCTCACGGCAGGGAGAACTGAACACTGAAGCTTTCTTT. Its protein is CASSRQGELNTEAFF.

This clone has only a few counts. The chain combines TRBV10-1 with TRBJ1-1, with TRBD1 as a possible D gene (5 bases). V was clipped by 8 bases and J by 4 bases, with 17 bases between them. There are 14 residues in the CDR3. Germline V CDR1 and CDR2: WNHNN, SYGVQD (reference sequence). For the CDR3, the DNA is TGCGCCAGCTCACCAGGGAATGATGGCACTGAAGCTTTCTTT. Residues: CASSPGNDGTEAFF.

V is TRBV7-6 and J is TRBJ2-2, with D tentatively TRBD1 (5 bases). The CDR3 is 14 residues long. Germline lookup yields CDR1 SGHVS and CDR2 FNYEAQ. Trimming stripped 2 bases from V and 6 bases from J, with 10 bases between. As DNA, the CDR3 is TGTGCCAGCAGCTTATCAGGGTTCCCCGGGGAGCTGTTTTTT. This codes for CASSLSGFPGELFF.

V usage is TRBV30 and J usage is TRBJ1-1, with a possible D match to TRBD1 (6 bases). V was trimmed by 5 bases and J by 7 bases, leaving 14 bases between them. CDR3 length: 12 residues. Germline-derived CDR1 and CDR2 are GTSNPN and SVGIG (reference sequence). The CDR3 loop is CAWDLDRFEAFF. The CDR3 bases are TGTGCCTGGGACCTCGACAGGTTTGAAGCTTTCTTT.

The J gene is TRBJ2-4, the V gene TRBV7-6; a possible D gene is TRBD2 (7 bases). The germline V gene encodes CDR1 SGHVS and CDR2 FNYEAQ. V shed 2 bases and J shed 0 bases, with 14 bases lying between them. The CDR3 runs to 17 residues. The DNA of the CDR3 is TGTGCCAGCAGCTTAAGAGGGGGGGCTGGAGCCAAAAACATTCAGTACTTC. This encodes CASSLRGGAGAKNIQYF.